The clone carrying this T cell receptor (beta chain) was counted once. Profiling relied on immunoSEQ multiplex PCR, and the TCRdb table lists in-frame clones only, not all of them. The sample has more than 65,000 clones; under 95% are singletons. V trimming: 4 bases; J trimming: 7 bases; junction bases outside the gene matches: 19. The CDR3 totals 18 residues. Germline lookup yields CDR1 LNHDA and CDR2 SQIVND (reference sequence). This specimen belongs to a study of T cell changes during pregnancy in multiple sclerosis. Sequenced material: CD4+ T cells from peripheral blood mononuclear cells, taken before pregnancy. This clonotype originated in a female donor with multiple sclerosis, enrolled in a pregnancy study. The chain couples TRBV19 to TRBJ2-1, with 7 positions matching TRBD2. In DNA form, the CDR3 reads TGTGCCAGTAGTAAAGGTTCGGCGGCGGGAGTCCCGGGTAATGAGCAGTTCTTC. Translating it yields CASSKGSAAGVPGNEQFF.